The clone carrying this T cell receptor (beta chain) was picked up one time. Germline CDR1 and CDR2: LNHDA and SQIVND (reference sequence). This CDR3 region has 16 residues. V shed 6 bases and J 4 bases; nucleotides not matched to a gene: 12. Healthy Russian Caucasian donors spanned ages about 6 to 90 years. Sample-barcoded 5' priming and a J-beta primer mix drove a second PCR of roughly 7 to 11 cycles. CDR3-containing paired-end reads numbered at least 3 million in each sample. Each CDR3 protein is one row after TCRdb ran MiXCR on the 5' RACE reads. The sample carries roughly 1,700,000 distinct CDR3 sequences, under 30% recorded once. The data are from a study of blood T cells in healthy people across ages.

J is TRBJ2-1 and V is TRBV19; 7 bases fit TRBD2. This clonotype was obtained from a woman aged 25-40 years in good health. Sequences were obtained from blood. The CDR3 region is CASSPSGASGYNEQFF. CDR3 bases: TGTGCCAGTAGCCCTTCTGGGGCTAGCGGATACAATGAGCAGTTCTTC.